This entry describes one T cell receptor (beta chain). Its target is not known. Per the germline V gene, CDR1 is SGHVS and CDR2 is FNYEAQ. There are 16 residues in the CDR3. With V trimmed by 5 bases and J by 2 bases, 9 bases remained unmatched. The treatment is: about 20 received Ad26.COV2.S at low or high dose, single or two shots; 5 received placebo; per-sample allocation not given. At day 63 after the first vaccine or placebo injection, samples were drawn. An adult aged 18-55 years in Boston served as the donor. The sample belongs to a study of Ad26.COV2.S vaccination and SARS-CoV-2 variants. Turning to the study itself: Enrolled in COV1001, the donor was in the Ad26.COV2.S trial arm, which received the vaccine. Findings and limits, study-wide: Vaccine and placebo recipients had comparable breadth of non-spike TCRs. Spike-specific TCR breadth was greater in vaccine than placebo recipients.

Method: immunoSEQ multiplex PCR; TCRdb's copy keeps in-frame clones and lacks some. Among 440,000 or so clones listed, around 90% were seen once. The origin of this receptor is a person aged 18 to 59 who received the Ad26.COV2.S COVID-19 vaccine or a placebo. Here the sequenced sample was peripheral blood, taken in a trial of Ad26.COV2.S vaccine versus placebo. This chain connects TRBV7-6 to TRBJ2-7; 10 bases match TRBD1. The CDR3 nucleotides are TGTGCCAGCAGCCCCCGGCCAGGGACAGGGGCCTACGAGCAGTACTTC. Encoded protein: CASSPRPGTGAYEQYF.